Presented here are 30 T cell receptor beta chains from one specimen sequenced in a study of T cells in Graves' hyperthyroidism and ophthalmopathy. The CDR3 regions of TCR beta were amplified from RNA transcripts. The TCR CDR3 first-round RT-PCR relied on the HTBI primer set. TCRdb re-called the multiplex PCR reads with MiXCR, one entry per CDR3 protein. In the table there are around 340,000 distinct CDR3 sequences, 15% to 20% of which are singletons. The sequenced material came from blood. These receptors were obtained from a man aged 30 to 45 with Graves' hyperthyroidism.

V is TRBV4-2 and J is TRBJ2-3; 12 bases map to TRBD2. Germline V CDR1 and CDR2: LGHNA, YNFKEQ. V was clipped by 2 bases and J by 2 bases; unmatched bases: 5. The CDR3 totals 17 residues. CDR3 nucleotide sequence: TGTGCCAGCAGCCAAAGACTAGCGGGGGATTTCACAGATACGCAGTATTTT. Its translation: CASSQRLAGDFTDTQYF.

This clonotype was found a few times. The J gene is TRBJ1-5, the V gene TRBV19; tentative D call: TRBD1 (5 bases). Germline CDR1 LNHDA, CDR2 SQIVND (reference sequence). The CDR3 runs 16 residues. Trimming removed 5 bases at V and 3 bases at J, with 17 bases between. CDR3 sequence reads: CASSLQVGGPNQPQHF. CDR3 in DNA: TGTGCCAGTAGTTTACAGGTAGGAGGGCCCAATCAGCCCCAGCATTTT.

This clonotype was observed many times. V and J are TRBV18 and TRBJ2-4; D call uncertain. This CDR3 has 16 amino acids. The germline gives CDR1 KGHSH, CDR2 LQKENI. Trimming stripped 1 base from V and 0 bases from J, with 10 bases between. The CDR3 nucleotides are TGTGCCAGCTCACCACTTCCTGGTGTAGCCAAAAACATTCAGTACTTC. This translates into CASSPLPGVAKNIQYF.

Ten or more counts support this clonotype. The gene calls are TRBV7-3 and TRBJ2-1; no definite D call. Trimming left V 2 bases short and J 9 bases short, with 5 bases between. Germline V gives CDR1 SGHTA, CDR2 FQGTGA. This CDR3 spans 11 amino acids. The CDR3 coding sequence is TGTGCCAGCAGCTTACTTGGTGAGCAGTTCTTC. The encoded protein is CASSLLGEQFF.

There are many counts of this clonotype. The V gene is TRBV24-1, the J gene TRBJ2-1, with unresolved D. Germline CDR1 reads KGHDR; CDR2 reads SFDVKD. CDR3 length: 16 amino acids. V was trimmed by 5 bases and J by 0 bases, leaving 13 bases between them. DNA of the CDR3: TGTGCCACCAGTGGCGTGTTAGGTAGCTCCTACAATGAGCAGTTCTTC. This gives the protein CATSGVLGSSYNEQFF.

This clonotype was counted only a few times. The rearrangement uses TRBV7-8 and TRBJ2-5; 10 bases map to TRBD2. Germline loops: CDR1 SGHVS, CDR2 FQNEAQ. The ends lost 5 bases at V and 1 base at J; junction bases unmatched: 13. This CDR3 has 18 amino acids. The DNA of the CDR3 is TGTGCCAGCAGCATAGGACTAGCGGATTCTCGGTTCCAAGAGACCCAGTACTTC. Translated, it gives CASSIGLADSRFQETQYF.

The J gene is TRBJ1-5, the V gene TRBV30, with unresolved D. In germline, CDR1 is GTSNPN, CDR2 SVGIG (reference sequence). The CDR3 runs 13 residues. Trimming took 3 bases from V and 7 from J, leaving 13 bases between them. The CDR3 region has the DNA TGTGCCTGGAGGTCGGCGGGTAGCCAGCCCCAGCATTTT. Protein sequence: CAWRSAGSQPQHF.

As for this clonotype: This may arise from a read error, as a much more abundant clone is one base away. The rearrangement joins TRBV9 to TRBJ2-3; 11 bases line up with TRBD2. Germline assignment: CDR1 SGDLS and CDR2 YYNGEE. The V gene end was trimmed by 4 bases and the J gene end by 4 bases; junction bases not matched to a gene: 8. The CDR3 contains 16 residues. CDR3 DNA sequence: TGTGCCAGCAGCCCCCGGCTAGCGGGGGGCGCAGATACGCAGTATTTT. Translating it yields CASSPRLAGGADTQYF.

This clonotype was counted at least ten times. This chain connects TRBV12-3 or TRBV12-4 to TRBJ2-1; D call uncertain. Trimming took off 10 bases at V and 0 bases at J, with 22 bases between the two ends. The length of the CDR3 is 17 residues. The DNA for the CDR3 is TGTGCCACCACTTCTCAGAAGGGATATGGCTCCTACAATGAGCAGTTCTTC. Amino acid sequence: CATTSQKGYGSYNEQFF.

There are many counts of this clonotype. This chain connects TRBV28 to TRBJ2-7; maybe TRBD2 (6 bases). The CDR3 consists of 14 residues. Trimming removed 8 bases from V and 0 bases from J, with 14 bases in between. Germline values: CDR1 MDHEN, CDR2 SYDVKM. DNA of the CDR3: TGTGCCAGCTACGGGACTTTGAGCTCCTACGAGCAGTACTTC. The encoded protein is CASYGTLSSYEQYF.

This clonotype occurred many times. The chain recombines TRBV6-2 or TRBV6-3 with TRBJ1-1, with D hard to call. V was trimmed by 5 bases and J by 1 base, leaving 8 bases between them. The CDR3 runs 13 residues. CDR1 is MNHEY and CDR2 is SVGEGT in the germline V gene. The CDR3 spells CASSTQENTEAFF. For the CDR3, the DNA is TGTGCCAGCAGTACTCAGGAGAACACTGAAGCTTTCTTT.

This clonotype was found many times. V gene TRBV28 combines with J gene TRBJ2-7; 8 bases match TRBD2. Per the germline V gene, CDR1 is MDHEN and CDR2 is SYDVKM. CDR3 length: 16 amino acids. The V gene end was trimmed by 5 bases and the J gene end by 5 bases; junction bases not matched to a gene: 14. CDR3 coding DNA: TGTGCCAGCAGTCTAAAGTCTTCACCGGGAGGGGACGAGCAGTACTTC. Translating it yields CASSLKSSPGGDEQYF.

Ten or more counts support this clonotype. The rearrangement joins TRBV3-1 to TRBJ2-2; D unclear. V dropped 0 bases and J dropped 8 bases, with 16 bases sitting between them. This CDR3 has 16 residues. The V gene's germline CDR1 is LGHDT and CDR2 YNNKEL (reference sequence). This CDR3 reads CASSQDVRPSLGELFF. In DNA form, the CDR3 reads TGTGCCAGCAGCCAAGATGTACGACCCTCACTGGGGGAGCTGTTTTTT.

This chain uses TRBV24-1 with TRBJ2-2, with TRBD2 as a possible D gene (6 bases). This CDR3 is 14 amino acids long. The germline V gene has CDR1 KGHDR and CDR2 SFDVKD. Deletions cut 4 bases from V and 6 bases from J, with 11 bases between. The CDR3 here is CATSEGWGAGELFF. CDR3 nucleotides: TGTGCCACCAGTGAAGGTTGGGGGGCCGGGGAGCTGTTTTTT.

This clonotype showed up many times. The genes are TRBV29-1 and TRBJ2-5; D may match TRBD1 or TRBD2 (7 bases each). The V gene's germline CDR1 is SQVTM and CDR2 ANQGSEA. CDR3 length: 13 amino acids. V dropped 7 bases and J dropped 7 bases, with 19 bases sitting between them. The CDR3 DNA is TGCAGCGCCAGGGACAGACTAGCTGGGACCCAGTACTTC. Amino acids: CSARDRLAGTQYF.

The DNA for the CDR3 is TGTGCCAGCAGTTTGGCACAGGGGTACACCGGGGAGCTGTTTTTT. Translating it yields CASSLAQGYTGELFF. The rearrangement uses TRBV12-3 or TRBV12-4 and TRBJ2-2; 7 nucleotides line up with TRBD1. With 3 bases clipped from V and 3 bases from J, the junction kept 4 bases outside the gene matches. The CDR3 contains 15 residues.

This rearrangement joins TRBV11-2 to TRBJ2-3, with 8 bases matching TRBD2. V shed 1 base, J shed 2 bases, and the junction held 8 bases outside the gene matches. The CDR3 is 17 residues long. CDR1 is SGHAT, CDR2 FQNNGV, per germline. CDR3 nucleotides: TGTGCCAGCAGCTTAGTGTCGGGGGGGAGACACACAGATACGCAGTATTTT. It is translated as CASSLVSGGRHTDTQYF.

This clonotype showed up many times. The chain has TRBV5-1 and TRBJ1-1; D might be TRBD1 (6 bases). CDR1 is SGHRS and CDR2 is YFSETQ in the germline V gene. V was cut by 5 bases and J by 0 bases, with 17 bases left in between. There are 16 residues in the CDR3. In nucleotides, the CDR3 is TGCGCCAGCAGTCTTGGGAGGGGGGGCTTGAACACTGAAGCTTTCTTT. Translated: CASSLGRGGLNTEAFF. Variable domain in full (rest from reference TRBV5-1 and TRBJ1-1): KAGVTQTPRYLIKTRGQQVTLSCSPISGHRSVSWYQQTPGQGLQFLFEYFSETQRNKGNFPGRFSGRQFSNSRSEMNVSTLELGDSALYLCASSLGRGGLNTEAFFGQGTRLTVV.

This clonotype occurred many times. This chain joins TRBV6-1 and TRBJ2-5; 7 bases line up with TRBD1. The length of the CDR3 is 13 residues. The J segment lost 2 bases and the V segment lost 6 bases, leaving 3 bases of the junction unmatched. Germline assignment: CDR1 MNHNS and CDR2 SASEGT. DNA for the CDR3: TGTGCCAGCAGCGGACAGGAACAAGAGACCCAGTACTTC. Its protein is CASSGQEQETQYF.

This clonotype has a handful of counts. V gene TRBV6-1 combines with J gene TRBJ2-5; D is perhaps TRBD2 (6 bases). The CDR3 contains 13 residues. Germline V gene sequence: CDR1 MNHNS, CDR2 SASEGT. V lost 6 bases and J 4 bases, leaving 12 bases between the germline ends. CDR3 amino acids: CASRLEGRETQYF. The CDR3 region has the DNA TGTGCCAGCAGGTTGGAGGGAAGAGAGACCCAGTACTTC.

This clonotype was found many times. CDR3 bases: TGTGCCAGCAGTTTTCAGGGAGGAGGCACTGAAGCTTTCTTT. It yields the protein CASSFQGGGTEAFF. The rearrangement links TRBV28 to TRBJ1-1; TRBD1 might be the D (5 bases). The CDR3 loop spans 14 amino acids. Germline CDR1 MDHEN, CDR2 SYDVKM. The V end was cut by 3 bases, the J end by 4 bases, with 12 bases between.

The DNA for the CDR3 is TGCAGCGTTGAAGATCAGTCAGGGAACTATGGCTACACCTTC. This encodes CSVEDQSGNYGYTF. The chain joins TRBV29-1 to TRBJ1-2; tentative D call: TRBD1 (5 bases). The CDR3 totals 14 residues. V shed 0 bases and J shed 2 bases, with 10 bases lying between them. CDR1 is SQVTM and CDR2 is ANQGSEA in the germline V gene.

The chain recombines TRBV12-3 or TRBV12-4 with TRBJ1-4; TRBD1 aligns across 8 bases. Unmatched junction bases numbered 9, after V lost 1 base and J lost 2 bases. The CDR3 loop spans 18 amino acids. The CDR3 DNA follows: TGTGCCAGCAGTTTAGGGACAGGGAATGTATTGACTAATGAAAAACTGTTTTTT. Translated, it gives CASSLGTGNVLTNEKLFF.

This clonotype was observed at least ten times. The CDR3 DNA sequence: TGTGCCAGCAGCTTAGACGGGACAGCCACATTGGGGACCCAGTACTTC. Protein product: CASSLDGTATLGTQYF. This chain uses TRBV11-2 with TRBJ2-5; TRBD1 aligns across 7 bases. Germline CDR1 and CDR2: SGHAT and FQNNGV. The CDR3 covers 16 residues. Germline trimming cut 0 bases from V and 7 bases from J; bases unmatched to any gene: 11.

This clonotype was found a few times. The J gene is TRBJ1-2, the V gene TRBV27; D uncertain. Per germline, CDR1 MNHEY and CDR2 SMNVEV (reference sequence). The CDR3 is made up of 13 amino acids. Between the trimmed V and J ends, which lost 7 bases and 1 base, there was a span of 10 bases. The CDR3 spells CASTRALNYGYTF. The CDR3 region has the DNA TGTGCCAGCACCCGAGCCCTTAACTATGGCTACACCTTC.

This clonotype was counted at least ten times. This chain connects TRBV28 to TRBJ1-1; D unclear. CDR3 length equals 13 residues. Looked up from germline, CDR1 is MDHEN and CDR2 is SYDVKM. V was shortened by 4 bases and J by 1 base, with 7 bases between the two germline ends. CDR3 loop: CASSSPWNTEAFF. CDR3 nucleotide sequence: TGTGCCAGCAGTTCACCGTGGAACACTGAAGCTTTCTTT.

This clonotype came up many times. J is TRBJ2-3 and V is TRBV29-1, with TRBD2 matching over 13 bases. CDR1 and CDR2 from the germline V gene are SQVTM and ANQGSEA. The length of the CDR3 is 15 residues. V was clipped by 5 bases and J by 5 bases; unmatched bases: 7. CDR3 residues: CSVILAGGPGDTQYF. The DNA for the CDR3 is TGCAGCGTTATACTAGCGGGAGGGCCTGGAGATACGCAGTATTTT.

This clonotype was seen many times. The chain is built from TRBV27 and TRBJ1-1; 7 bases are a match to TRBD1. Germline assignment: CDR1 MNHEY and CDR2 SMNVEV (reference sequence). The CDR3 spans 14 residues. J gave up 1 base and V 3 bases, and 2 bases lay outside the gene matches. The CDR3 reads CASSFGTANTEAFF. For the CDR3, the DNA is TGTGCCAGCAGTTTTGGGACAGCGAACACTGAAGCTTTCTTT.

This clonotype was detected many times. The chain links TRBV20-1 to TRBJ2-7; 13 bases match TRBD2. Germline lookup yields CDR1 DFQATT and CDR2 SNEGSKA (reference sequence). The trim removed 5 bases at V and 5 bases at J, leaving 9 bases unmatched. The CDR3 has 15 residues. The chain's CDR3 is CSAHGLAGVRDEQYF. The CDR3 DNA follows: TGCAGTGCTCATGGACTAGCGGGGGTCCGGGACGAGCAGTACTTC.

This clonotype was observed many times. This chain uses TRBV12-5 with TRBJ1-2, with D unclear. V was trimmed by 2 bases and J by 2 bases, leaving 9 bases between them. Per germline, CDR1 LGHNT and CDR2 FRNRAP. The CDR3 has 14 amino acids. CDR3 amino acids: CASGLSSRNYGYTF. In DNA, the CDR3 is TGTGCTAGTGGTTTGAGTAGCAGGAACTATGGCTACACCTTC.